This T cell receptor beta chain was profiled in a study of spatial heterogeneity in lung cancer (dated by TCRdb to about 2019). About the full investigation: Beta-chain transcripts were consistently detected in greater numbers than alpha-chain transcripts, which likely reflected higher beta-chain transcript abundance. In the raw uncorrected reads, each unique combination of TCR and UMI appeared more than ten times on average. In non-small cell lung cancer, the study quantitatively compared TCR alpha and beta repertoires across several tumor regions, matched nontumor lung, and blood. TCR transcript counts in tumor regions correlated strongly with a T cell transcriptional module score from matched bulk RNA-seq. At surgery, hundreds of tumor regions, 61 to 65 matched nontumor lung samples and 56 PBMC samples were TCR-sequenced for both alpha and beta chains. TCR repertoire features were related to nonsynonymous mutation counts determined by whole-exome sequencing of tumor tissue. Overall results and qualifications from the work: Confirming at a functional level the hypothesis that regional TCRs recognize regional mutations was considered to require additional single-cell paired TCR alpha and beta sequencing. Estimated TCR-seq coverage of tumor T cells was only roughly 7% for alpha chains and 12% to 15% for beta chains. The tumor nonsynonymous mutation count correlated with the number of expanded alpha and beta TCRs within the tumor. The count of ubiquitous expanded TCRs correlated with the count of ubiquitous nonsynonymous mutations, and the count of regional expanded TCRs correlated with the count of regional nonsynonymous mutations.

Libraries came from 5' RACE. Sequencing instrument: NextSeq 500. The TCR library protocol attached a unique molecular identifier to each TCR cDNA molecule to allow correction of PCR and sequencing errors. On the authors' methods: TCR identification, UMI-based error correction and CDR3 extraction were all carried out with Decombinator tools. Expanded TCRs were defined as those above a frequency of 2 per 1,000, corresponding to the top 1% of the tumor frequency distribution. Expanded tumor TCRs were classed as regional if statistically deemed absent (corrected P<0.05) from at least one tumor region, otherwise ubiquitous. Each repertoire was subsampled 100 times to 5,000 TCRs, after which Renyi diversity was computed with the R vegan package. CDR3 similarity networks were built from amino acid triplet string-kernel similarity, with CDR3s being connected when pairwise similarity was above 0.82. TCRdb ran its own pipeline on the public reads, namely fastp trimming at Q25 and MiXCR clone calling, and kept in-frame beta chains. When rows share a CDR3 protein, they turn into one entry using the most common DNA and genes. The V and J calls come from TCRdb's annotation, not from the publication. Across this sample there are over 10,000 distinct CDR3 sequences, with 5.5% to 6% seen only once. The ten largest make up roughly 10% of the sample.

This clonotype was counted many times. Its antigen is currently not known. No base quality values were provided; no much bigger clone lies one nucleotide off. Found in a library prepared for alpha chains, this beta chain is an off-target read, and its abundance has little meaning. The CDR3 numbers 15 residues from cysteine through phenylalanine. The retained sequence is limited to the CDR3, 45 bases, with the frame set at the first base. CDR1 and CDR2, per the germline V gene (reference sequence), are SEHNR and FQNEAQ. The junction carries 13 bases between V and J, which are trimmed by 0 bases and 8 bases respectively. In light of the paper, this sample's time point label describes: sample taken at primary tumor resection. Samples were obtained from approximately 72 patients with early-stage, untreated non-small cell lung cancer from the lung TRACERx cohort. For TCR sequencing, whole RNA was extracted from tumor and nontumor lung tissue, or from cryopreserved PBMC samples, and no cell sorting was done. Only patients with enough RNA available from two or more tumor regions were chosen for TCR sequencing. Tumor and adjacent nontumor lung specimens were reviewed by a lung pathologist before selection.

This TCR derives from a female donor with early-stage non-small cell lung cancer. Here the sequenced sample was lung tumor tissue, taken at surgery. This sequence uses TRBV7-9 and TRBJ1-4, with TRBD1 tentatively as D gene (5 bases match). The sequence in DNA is TGTGCCAGCAGCTTAGCGGGGGTTGGAGTCGAAAAACTGTTTTTT. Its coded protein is CASSLAGVGVEKLFF.